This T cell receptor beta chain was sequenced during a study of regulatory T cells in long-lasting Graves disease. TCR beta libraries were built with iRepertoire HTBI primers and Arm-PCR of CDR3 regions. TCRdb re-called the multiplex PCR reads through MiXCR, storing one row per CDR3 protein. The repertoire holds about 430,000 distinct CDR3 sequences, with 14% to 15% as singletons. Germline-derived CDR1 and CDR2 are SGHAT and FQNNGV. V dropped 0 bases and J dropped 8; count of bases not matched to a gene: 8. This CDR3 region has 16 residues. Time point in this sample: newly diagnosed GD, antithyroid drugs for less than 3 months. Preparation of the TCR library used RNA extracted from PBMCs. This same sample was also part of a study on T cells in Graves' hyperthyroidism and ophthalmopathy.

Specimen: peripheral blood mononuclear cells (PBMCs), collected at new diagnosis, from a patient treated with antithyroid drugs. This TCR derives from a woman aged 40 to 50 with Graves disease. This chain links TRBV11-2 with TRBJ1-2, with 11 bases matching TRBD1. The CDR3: CASSLDPGQGAKGYTF. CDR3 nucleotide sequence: TGTGCCAGCAGCTTAGATCCTGGACAGGGGGCGAAGGGCTACACCTTC.